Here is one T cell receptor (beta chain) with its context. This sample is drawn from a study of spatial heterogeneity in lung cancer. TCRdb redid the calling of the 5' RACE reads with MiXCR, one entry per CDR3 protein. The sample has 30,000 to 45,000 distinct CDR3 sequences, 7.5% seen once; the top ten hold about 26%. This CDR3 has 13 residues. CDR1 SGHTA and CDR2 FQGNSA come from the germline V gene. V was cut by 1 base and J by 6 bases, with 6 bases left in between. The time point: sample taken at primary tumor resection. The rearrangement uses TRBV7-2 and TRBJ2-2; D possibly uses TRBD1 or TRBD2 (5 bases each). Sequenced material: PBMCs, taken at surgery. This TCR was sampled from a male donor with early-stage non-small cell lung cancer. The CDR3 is CASSLVGAGELFF. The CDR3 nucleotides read TGTGCCAGCAGCTTAGTGGGGGCCGGGGAGCTGTTTTTT.